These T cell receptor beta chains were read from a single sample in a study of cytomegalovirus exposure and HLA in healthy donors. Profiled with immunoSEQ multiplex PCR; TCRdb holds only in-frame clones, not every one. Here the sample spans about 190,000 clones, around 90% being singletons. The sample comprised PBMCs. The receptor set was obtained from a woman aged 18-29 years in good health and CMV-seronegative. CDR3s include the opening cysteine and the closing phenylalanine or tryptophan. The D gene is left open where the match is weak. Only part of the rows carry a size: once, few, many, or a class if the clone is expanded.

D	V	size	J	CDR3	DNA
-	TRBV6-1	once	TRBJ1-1	CASSRETGNTEAFF	TGTGCCAGCAGTAGGGAGACAGGGAACACTGAAGCTTTCTTT
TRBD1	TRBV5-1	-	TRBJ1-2	CASRLPGQGEANYGYTF	TGCGCCAGCAGGTTGCCGGGACAGGGGGAAGCTAACTATGGCTACACCTTC
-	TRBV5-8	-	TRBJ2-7	CASSQAGPSYEQYF	TGTGCCAGCAGCCAGGCGGGACCTTCCTACGAGCAGTACTTC
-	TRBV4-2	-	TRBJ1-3	CASSQELGGNGNTIYF	TGTGCCAGCAGCCAAGAGCTCGGCGGCAATGGAAACACCATATATTTT
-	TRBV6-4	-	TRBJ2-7	CASSLETGSYEQYF	TGTGCCAGCAGTCTCGAGACAGGCTCCTACGAGCAGTACTTC
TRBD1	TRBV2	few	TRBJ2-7	CASSHGDRGLTRYEQYF	TGTGCCAGCAGCCACGGGGACAGGGGCCTTACCCGCTACGAGCAGTACTTC
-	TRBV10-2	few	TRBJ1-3	CASSEWAVELGNTIYF	TGCGCCAGCAGTGAGTGGGCAGTCGAGTTGGGAAACACCATATATTTT
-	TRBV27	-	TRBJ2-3	CASSPLLSSTDTQYF	TGTGCCAGCAGTCCCCTCCTCTCTAGCACAGATACGCAGTATTTT
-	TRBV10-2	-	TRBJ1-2	CATGEGPILGGYTF	TGCGCCACCGGGGAAGGGCCGATCTTAGGAGGCTACACCTTC
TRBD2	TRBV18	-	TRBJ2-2	CASSPRTSGSAGELFF	TGTGCCAGCTCACCGCGGACTAGCGGGAGCGCCGGGGAGCTGTTTTTT
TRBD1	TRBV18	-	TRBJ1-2	CASSRGQGAGYTF	TGTGCCAGCTCTCGAGGACAGGGGGCCGGCTACACCTTC
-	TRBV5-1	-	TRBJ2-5	CASSKQPGGGPETQYF	TGCGCCAGCAGCAAGCAGCCTGGGGGGGGGCCGGAGACCCAGTACTTC
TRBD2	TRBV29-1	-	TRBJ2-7	CSVKLGRERYEQYF	TGCAGCGTTAAACTAGGGCGGGAGAGGTACGAGCAGTACTTC
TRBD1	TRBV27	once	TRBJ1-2	CASSRDRGGRNGYTF	TGTGCCAGCAGCCGAGACAGGGGCGGACGGAACGGCTACACCTTC
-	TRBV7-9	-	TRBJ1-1	CASSFEGWTEAFF	TGTGCCAGCAGCTTCGAGGGATGGACTGAAGCTTTCTTT
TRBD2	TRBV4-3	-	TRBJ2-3	CASSLGEAGGPTDTQYF	TGCGCCAGCAGCCTGGGGGAAGCGGGAGGGCCCACAGATACGCAGTATTTT